The rows below give T cell receptor beta chains drawn from one sample of a study of T cells in Graves' hyperthyroidism and ophthalmopathy. One entry per CDR3 protein, called by TCRdb with MiXCR from the multiplex PCR reads. The repertoire consists of about 260,000 distinct CDR3 sequences, with roughly 15% occurring once and the leading ten covering around 28%. Sequenced: blood. The receptor set was obtained from a woman aged 18-29 years with Graves' ophthalmopathy. Each CDR3 is given without its conserved first and last residue. The order of the fields is CDR3 protein, clone size, J gene, D gene, V gene. The D gene is left open where the match is weak. Part of the rows lack a size; the others show once, few, many or a class for expanded clones.

CDR3aa: ASSLWGSGAGNTIY; abundance: many; j_gene: TRBJ1-3; d_gene: NA; v_gene: TRBV5-8
CDR3aa: ASGSPSGGANTGELF; abundance: many; j_gene: TRBJ2-2; d_gene: NA; v_gene: TRBV12-5
CDR3aa: ASSLGGGNQPQH; abundance: many; j_gene: TRBJ1-5; d_gene: NA; v_gene: TRBV12-3/TRBV12-4
CDR3aa: ASFFENTGELF; abundance: many; j_gene: TRBJ2-2; d_gene: NA; v_gene: TRBV6-1
CDR3aa: ASSLKQGARSGNTIY; abundance: many; j_gene: TRBJ1-3; d_gene: TRBD1; v_gene: TRBV12-3/TRBV12-4
CDR3aa: ASSQDPNRDRGHEQY; abundance: many; j_gene: TRBJ2-7; d_gene: TRBD1; v_gene: TRBV27
CDR3aa: ASSLGGRFSGANVLT; abundance: many; j_gene: TRBJ2-6; d_gene: NA; v_gene: TRBV7-2
CDR3aa: SARWSGRSKTQY; abundance: many; j_gene: TRBJ2-5; d_gene: TRBD2; v_gene: TRBV20-1
CDR3aa: ASSVGDGTEAF; abundance: NA; j_gene: TRBJ1-1; d_gene: NA; v_gene: TRBV9
CDR3aa: ASIEPGGTNEQF; abundance: many; j_gene: TRBJ2-1; d_gene: TRBD1; v_gene: TRBV7-9
CDR3aa: SARDETGLAYGYT; abundance: many; j_gene: TRBJ1-2; d_gene: NA; v_gene: TRBV20-1
CDR3aa: SASQGDTEAF; abundance: many; j_gene: TRBJ1-1; d_gene: NA; v_gene: TRBV20-1
CDR3aa: SARLGLAGQNPKNIQY; abundance: many; j_gene: TRBJ2-4; d_gene: TRBD2; v_gene: TRBV20-1
CDR3aa: ASSPRRASGELF; abundance: many; j_gene: TRBJ2-2; d_gene: NA; v_gene: TRBV7-2
CDR3aa: ASSVDSASANQETQY; abundance: NA; j_gene: TRBJ2-5; d_gene: NA; v_gene: TRBV9
CDR3aa: SVRSGTRSSPLH; abundance: many; j_gene: TRBJ1-6; d_gene: NA; v_gene: TRBV29-1
CDR3aa: ASSYRGQILSCEAF; abundance: many; j_gene: TRBJ1-1; d_gene: NA; v_gene: TRBV6-2/TRBV6-3
CDR3aa: ASSLGQGALNEQF; abundance: many; j_gene: TRBJ2-1; d_gene: TRBD1; v_gene: TRBV10-1
CDR3aa: SVLTVSDGYT; abundance: few; j_gene: TRBJ1-2; d_gene: NA; v_gene: TRBV29-1
CDR3aa: ASRRIDEQF; abundance: many; j_gene: TRBJ2-1; d_gene: NA; v_gene: TRBV28
CDR3aa: ASSRGTAGYT; abundance: many; j_gene: TRBJ1-2; d_gene: NA; v_gene: TRBV12-3/TRBV12-4
CDR3aa: ASRGLAGVGEQY; abundance: many; j_gene: TRBJ2-7; d_gene: TRBD2; v_gene: TRBV2
CDR3aa: ASSFGGWETQY; abundance: NA; j_gene: TRBJ2-5; d_gene: NA; v_gene: TRBV28
CDR3aa: SARQDSTDTQY; abundance: many; j_gene: TRBJ2-3; d_gene: NA; v_gene: TRBV20-1
CDR3aa: ATSRQQGEGYEQY; abundance: NA; j_gene: TRBJ2-7; d_gene: TRBD1; v_gene: TRBV15
CDR3aa: ASSFGGFEPYEQY; abundance: many; j_gene: TRBJ2-7; d_gene: NA; v_gene: TRBV12-3/TRBV12-4
CDR3aa: ATSDSKRGDNQPQH; abundance: many; j_gene: TRBJ1-5; d_gene: NA; v_gene: TRBV24-1
CDR3aa: ASKILAGAGYNEQF; abundance: many; j_gene: TRBJ2-1; d_gene: TRBD2; v_gene: TRBV6-1
CDR3aa: ASTQQTGNGKYEQY; abundance: NA; j_gene: TRBJ2-7; d_gene: TRBD1; v_gene: TRBV27
CDR3aa: ASSYRQSANYGYT; abundance: many; j_gene: TRBJ1-2; d_gene: NA; v_gene: TRBV6-6
CDR3aa: SVEHPGTSGRYEQF; abundance: NA; j_gene: TRBJ2-1; d_gene: TRBD2; v_gene: TRBV29-1